The present TCR beta chain was sequenced within a study of cytomegalovirus exposure and HLA in healthy donors (dated by TCRdb to about 2017). Broadly, across the study: An earlier analysis of 587 of the donors reported about 300 Gb of sequence data and around 120 million unique TCR beta sequences obtained from 150 million to 200 million T cells. About 300 gigabases of sequencing data and tens of millions of unique TCR sequences were included in an early release covering about 620 HLA-typed donors. Among the roughly 400 genotyped donors, 81% belonged to the genetic ancestry cluster associated with self-reported Caucasian donors. The study aimed to test whether signatures of past pathogen exposure could be identified by cataloging public T cell receptors. Using immunosequencing, the study profiled T cell repertoires from some 670 subjects and related those repertoires to cytomegalovirus serostatus. In addition to the first cohort of hundreds of subjects, a separate validation cohort of over 90 different subjects was used. To predict cytomegalovirus infection status, the study combined high-throughput TCR immunosequencing, statistical association of individual TCRs with disease status, and machine learning. To study patterns of TCR occurrence, a later analysis re-analyzed previously published TCR beta repertoires from 666 donors and added high-resolution HLA genotyping. In the later analysis, no new phenotypic data were used to find candidate immune exposures; instead, reliance was placed on TCR beta sequences and their occurrence across donors. An earlier analysis of around 580 of the donors used high-throughput TCR beta sequencing to judge whether each TCR beta V gene segment behaved as functional or pseudogenic. Alongside the repertoire data, information on donor age, sex, ethnicity and CMV serostatus was compiled. A later genetic analysis took genome-wide SNP genotypes for about 55% of the 666 donors and used that subset as a discovery cohort. Every discovery cohort repertoire had been produced on one sequencing platform. Class I and class II HLA loci were covered by the typing at four-digit resolution. The number of donors typed differed by locus, with about 620-630 for A, B, C, DRB1 and DQB1, roughly 520 for DQA1, some 570 for DPA1, and around 460 for DPB1. Five DR-DQ haplotypes were treated as single units for association and clustering because of strong linkage in the cohort. Among approximately 370 genotyped donors of the cohort, an average of approximately 220,000 unique TCR beta nucleotide sequences was sequenced per donor, of which roughly 17% were non-productive. What the research found in general, with its limitations: According to a later analysis, parvovirus B19, influenza, CMV and Epstein-Barr virus appeared linked to several top co-occurrence clusters. Specific HLA alleles were associated with more than 15,000 TCR beta sequences at a false discovery rate of 0.05 in a later analysis. A group of highly shared sequence variants was considered likely to be a technical artifact of the sequencing pipeline. Roughly uniform sequencing depth across donors was assumed in presence/absence analyses, although this assumption may not hold. A later analysis found that TCR association rates varied across HLA loci, with DRB1 alleles showing the most associated TCRs and HLA-C alleles the fewest. Most TCR sequences were seen in very few donors, while some public TCRs were found in many individuals. A later analysis found that HLA-associated TCR beta chains were more clonally expanded and had lower generation probabilities than equally common non-associated chains. Because the 87-base-pair reads could not distinguish some IMGT-functional V segments, including TRBV6-2 and TRBV6-3, those segments were excluded. The authors suggested that the approach could potentially be extended to other disease states and immunological phenotypes. Only TCR beta chains were sequenced in this cohort, and the absence of alpha or paired-chain data limited detectable features. An earlier analysis of some 560 of the donors showed that most TCR beta V segments appeared in productive rearrangements either about 90% or about 30% of the time, which broadly matched IMGT annotations. Assigning TCR associations to individual alleles was difficult when HLA alleles, especially DR and DQ, strongly co-occurred. For the cohort, immune exposure information was limited to CMV serostatus. In both the original and validation cohorts, the classifier was reported to diagnose cytomegalovirus status with high specificity and sensitivity. Because HLA typing was missing for some donors at each locus, association tests included only the typed subset. According to a later genetic analysis, donors in an Asian-associated ancestry cluster had fewer N-insertions in productive TCRs than the approximately 630-donor mean. The earlier analysis of approximately 540 of the donors excluded over 15 rarely observed V segments, including chromosome 9 orphons, because counts were too low. Correlated functional status among segregating V segments might reflect linkage disequilibrium, but an unknown experimental factor could not be ruled out. In the study, some 180 TCR beta chains were listed as associated with cytomegalovirus. V-gene and J-gene trimming of TCR beta chains was associated with a missense DCLRE1C variant in a later genetic analysis, and the association was replicated in an independent cohort. A further reported finding was that TCR beta sequences accurately predicted the HLA-A and HLA-B alleles for most subjects in the first cohort. A later analysis found that most CMV-associated TCR beta chains appeared HLA-restricted, with HLA associations seemingly driven largely by CMV exposure. In vitro tests confirmed that three of the cytomegalovirus-associated TCR beta chains recognize cytomegalovirus antigens.

Counted from cysteine to phenylalanine, this CDR3 has 16 amino acids. Only the CDR3 region is kept as DNA, spanning 48 bases read in frame from base 1. After removal of 1 base from V and 7 bases from J, the junction retains 10 bases not matched to a gene. CDR1 SGHNT and CDR2 YYREEE were looked up in the germline V gene (reference sequence). The cohort comprised approximately 700 healthy bone marrow donors. Cohort members were all nominally healthy when sampled, although unrecorded immune exposures were likely present. The donor was CMV seronegative and was included in the group of about 350 seronegative cohort members. A peripheral blood sample was collected from each donor, and TCR beta sequencing was performed on peripheral blood mononuclear cells. Genomic DNA was extracted from the blood cell samples with the Qiagen DNeasy Blood Extraction Kit. Library generation was performed with the immunoSEQ multiplex PCR assay. A mixture of 60 forward primers for TCR Vbeta segments and 13 reverse primers for TCR Jbeta segments was used in the multiplex PCR. The CDR3 region of rearranged TCR beta genes was amplified from genomic DNA by a multiplex PCR assay. The amplified TCR beta libraries were sequenced on the Illumina HiSeq System as 87-base-pair reads. Per the original workflow: A later analysis counted about 80 million unique TCR beta chains across the 640 or so repertoires, and some 11 million of these chains were shared by at least two donors. Raw reads were error-corrected and collapsed into unique sequences with a nearest-neighbor algorithm that merged closely related sequences to remove PCR and sequencing errors. To assign V, D and J gene segments, CDR3 sequences were aligned to IMGT reference sequences. For a sequence to be retained, a match of at least six nucleotides was required to both a V gene segment and a J gene segment. A rearrangement counted as productive if the CDR3 had no stop codons and remained in frame with V and J, and every other rearrangement counted as non-productive. CDR3 was defined according to IMGT convention as the region running from the second conserved V-encoded cysteine to the conserved J-encoded phenylalanine. Sequences without an unambiguous match to a single V gene segment were excluded from the earlier analysis of about 600 of the donors. An earlier analysis of 550 to 650 of the donors classified V segments as functional when productive rearrangements were above 56.7% and as segregating when the standard deviation between donors was above 5%. To diagnose cytomegalovirus status from the catalog of TCR beta chain sequences, a statistical classification framework was built. V and J gene assignment, in a later analysis, came from comparing TCR nucleotide sequences with IMGT/GENE-DB human TR gene sequences. In a later analysis, CDR3 sequences and most-parsimonious VDJ recombination scenarios were assigned using the TCRdist pipeline. In a later analysis, each TCR beta chain was defined by its CDR3 amino acid sequence together with its V-gene family, and reads lacking a unique V-gene family were excluded. As a way to deal with suspected cross-contamination and a sequencing artifact, a later analysis dropped under 600 nucleotide sequences that were highly shared and had low generation probability. In a later analysis, a clonal expansion index was calculated for each public chain from normalized within-repertoire ranks of inferred template counts. In a later analysis, generation probabilities were computed with a VDJ recombination model fitted to out-of-frame rearrangements, and the resulting probabilities were checked against IGoR. In a later analysis, TCR-TCR, TCR-HLA and TCR-CMV co-occurrence was scored with hypergeometric tests, and a repertoire-size bias correction was applied to TCR pairs. A later analysis estimated false discovery rates by permuting HLA or CMV assignments 20 times. In a later analysis, co-occurring TCRs were grouped with DBSCAN, and TCRdist sequence similarity was added when clustering was performed within HLA-allele-positive subsets. Co-occurrence clustering excluded repertoires with fewer than 30,000 or more than 120,000 public chains, plus five with anomalous nucleotide sharing. The immuneACCESS repertoire file appears here via TCRdb, limited to in-frame rearrangements. These files lack a portion of the clones; in checked studies, under half of the deficit traces to unresolved V genes, and the cause of the others is not known. V, J and clone size reflect that table, while D and trimming were determined from the DNA. This sample has around 180,000 clones in its table, and about four fifths of those were observed once. 1.6% of the sample is taken by the ten largest.

As to this clone: What this receptor recognizes is not known. Nothing much larger sits one base from this clone, and base qualities are not available.

The rearranged chain carries TRBV5-4 and TRBJ2-1; 8 bases in the middle match TRBD2. The source is a woman in her forties or fifties in good health and CMV-seronegative. Sequencing used PBMCs. The sequenced DNA is TGTGCCAGCAGCTTGCTGGGCGGGGGGTTGTTAAATGAGCAGTTCTTC. It is translated as CASSLLGGGLLNEQFF.